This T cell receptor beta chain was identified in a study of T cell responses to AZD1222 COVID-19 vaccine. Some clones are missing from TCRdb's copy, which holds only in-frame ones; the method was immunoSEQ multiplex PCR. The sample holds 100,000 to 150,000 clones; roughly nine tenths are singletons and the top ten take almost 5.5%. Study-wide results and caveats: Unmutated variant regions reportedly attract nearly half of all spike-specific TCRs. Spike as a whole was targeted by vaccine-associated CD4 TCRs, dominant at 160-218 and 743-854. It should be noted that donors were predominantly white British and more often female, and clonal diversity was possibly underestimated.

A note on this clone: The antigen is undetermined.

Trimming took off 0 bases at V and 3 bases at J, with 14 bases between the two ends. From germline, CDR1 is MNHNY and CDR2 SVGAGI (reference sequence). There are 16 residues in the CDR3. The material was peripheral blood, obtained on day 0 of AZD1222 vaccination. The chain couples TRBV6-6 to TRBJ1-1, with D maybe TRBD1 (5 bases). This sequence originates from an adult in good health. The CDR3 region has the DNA TGTGCCAGCAGTTACTCGTCAGCAGGGCGGGACACTGAAGCTTTCTTT. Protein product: CASSYSSAGRDTEAFF.